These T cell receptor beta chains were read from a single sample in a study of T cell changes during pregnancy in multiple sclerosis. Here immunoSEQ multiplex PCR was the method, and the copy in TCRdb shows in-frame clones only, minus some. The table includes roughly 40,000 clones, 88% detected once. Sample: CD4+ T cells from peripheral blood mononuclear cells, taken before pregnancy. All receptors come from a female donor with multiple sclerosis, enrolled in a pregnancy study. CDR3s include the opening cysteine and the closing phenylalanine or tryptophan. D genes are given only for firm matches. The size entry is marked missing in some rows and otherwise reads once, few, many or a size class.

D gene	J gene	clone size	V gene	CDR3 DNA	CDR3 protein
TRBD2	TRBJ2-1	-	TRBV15	TGTGCCACCAGCATCGGGACTAGCGTCTACAATGAGCAGTTCTTC	CATSIGTSVYNEQFF
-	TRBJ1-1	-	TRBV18	TGTGCCAGCTCACCCCTGGGGGGGAATACTGAAGCTTTCTTT	CASSPLGGNTEAFF
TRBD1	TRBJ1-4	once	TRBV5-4	TGTGCCAGCAGCAACGACAGGGGGGAAAAACTGTTTTTT	CASSNDRGEKLFF
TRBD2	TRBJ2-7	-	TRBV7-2	TGTGCCAGCAGCACTCGGACTAGCTCCTACGAGCAGTACTTC	CASSTRTSSYEQYF
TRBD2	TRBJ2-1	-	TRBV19	TGTGCCAGTAGTGTCTCACTAGCGGGAGGGAGGAATGAGCAGTTCTTC	CASSVSLAGGRNEQFF
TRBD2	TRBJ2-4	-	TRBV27	TGTGCCAGCAGTTTATGGTCTAGCGGGAAAGGGAACATTCAGTACTTC	CASSLWSSGKGNIQYF
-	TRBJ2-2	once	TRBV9	TGTGCCAGCAGCGTAGTCGGGACCGGGGAGCTGTTTTTT	CASSVVGTGELFF
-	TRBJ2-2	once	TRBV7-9	TGTGCCAGCAGCTTAACTCGGGAGACCGGGGAGCTGTTTTTT	CASSLTRETGELFF
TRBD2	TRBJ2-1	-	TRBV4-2	TGTGCCAGCCGGACGGCGGGAGACGAGCAGTTCTTC	CASRTAGDEQFF
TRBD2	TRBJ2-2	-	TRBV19	TGTGCCAGTAGTATAGAACCGGGAGGAACCCCCCTCGTTGTCTTCACCGGGGAGCTGTTTTTT	CASSIEPGGTPLVVFTGELFF